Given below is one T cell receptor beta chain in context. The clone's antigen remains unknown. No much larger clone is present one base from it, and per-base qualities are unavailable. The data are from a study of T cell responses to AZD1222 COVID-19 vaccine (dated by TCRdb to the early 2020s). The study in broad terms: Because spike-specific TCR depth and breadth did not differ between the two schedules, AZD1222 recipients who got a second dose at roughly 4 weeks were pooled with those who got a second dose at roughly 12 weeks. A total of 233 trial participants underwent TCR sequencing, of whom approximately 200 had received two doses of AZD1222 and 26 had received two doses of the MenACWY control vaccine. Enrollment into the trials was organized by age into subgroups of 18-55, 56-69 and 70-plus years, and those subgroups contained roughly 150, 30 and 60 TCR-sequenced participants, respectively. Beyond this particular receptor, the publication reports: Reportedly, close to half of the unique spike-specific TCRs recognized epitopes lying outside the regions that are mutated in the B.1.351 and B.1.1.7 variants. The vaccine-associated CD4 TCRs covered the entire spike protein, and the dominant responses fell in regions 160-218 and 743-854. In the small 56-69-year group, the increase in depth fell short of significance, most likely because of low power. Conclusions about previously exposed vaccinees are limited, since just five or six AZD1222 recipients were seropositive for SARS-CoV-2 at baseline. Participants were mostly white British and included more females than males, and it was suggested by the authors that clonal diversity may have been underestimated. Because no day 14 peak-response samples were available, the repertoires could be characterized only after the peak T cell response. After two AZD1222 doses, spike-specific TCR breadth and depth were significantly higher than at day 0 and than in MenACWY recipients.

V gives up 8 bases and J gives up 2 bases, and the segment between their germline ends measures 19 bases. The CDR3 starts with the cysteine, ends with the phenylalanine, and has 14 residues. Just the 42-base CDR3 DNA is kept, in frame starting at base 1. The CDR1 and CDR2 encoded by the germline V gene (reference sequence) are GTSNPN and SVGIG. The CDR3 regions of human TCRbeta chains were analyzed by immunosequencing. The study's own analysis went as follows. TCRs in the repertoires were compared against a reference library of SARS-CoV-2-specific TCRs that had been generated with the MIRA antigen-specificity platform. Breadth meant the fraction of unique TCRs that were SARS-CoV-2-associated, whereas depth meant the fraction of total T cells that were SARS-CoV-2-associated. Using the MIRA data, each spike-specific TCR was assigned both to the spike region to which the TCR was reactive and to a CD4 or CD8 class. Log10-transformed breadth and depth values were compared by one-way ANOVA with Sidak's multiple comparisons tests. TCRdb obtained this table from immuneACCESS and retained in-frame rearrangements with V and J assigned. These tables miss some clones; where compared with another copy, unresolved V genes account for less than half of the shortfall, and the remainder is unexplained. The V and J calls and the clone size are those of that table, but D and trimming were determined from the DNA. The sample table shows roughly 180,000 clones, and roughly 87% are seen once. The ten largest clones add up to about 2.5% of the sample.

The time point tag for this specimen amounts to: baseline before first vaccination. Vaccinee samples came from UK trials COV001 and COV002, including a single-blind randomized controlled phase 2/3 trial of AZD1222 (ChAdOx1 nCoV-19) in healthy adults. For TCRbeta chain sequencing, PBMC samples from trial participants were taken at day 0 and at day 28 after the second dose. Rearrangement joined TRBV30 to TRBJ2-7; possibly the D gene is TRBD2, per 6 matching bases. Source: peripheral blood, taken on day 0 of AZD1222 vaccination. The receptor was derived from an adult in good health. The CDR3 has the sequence CALLSGRQTYEQYF. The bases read TGTGCCCTTCTAAGCGGGCGACAAACCTACGAGCAGTACTTC.